This TCR beta chain was captured in a study of OX40 agonist ivuxolimab in advanced cancers. Study background: Ivuxolimab, an agonistic anti-OX40 (CD134) antibody, was given to patients. One patient with hepatocellular carcinoma and two with cutaneous melanoma, three in all, had partial responses.

V was clipped by 6 bases and J by 8 bases; unmatched bases: 10. This CDR3 has 14 residues. Germline lookup yields CDR1 SGHDN and CDR2 FVKESK. Assay used: immunoSEQ multiplex PCR; TCRdb lists only in-frame clones, some missing. Of about 62,000 clones listed, roughly 85% are singletons. The sample consisted of CD4+ or CD8+ T cells sorted from blood, taken in a trial of the OX40 agonist ivuxolimab. This chain links TRBV14 with TRBJ2-1; 7 bases line up with TRBD2. The clonotype was recovered from an adult with an advanced solid tumor such as melanoma, head and neck, liver or kidney cancer. CDR3 bases: TGTGCCAGCAGTGGAAGGGAGGGCCAGGATGAGCAGTTCTTC. Translating gives CASSGREGQDEQFF.